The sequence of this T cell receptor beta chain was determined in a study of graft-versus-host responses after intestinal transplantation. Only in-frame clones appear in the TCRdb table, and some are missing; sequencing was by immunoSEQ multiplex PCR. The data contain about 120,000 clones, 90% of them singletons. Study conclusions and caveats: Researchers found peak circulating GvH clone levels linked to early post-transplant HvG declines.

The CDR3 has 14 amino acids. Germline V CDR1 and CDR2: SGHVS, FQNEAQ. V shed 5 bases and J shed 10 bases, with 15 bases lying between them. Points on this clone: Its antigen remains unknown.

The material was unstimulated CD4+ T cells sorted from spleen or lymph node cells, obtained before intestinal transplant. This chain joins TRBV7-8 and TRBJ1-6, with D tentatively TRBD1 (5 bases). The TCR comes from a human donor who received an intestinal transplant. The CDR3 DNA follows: TGTGCCAGCAGCCAATATAGGGGTAACTCACCCCTCCACTTT. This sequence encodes CASSQYRGNSPLHF. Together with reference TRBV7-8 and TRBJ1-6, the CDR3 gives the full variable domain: GAGVSQSPRYKVAKRGQDVALRCDPISGHVSLFWYQQALGQGPEFLTYFQNEAQLDKSGLPSDRFFAERPEGSVSTLKIQRTQQEDSAVYLCASSQYRGNSPLHFGNGTRLTVT.